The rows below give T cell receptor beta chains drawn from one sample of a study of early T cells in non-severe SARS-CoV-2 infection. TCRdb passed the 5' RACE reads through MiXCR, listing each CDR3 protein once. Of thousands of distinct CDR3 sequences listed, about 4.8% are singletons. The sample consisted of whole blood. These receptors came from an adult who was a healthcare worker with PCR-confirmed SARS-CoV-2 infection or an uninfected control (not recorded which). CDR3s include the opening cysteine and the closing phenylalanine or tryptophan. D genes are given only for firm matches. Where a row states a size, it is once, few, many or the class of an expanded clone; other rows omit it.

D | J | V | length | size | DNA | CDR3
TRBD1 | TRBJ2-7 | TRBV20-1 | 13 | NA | TGCAGTGCTGCCGGGACAGGGGGCTACGAGCAGTACTTC | CSAAGTGGYEQYF
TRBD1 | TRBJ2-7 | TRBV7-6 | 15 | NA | TGTGCCAGCAGCTTTTCCGGGACAGGGTCCTACGAGCAGTACTTC | CASSFSGTGSYEQYF
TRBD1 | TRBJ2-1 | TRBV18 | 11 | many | TGTGCCAGTTTACAGGGGAATGAGCAGTTCTTC | CASLQGNEQFF
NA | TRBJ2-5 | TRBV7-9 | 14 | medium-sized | TGTGCCAGCAGCTTATCCCGGCGGCAAGAGACCCAGTACTTC | CASSLSRRQETQYF
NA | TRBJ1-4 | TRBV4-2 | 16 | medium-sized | TGTGCCAGCAGCCAAGATACGGGGGTCGGGAATGAAAAACTGTTTTTT | CASSQDTGVGNEKLFF
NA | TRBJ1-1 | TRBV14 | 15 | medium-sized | TGTGCCAGCAGCCAAAGAAGGACAGACAACACTGAAGCTTTCTTT | CASSQRRTDNTEAFF
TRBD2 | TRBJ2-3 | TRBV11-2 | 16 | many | TGTGCCAGCAGCCCCGGACTAGCGGGTGCCACAGATACGCAGTATTTT | CASSPGLAGATDTQYF
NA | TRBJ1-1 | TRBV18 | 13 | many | TGTGCCAGCTCCAAGGACAGTAACACTGAAGCTTTCTTT | CASSKDSNTEAFF
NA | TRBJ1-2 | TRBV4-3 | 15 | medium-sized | TGCGCCAGCAGCCAAGAAAGGATACCACTATACGGCTACACCTTC | CASSQERIPLYGYTF
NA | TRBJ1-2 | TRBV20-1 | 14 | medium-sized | TGCAGTGCTAGAGATCGGGGGAACCTCTATGGCTACACCTTC | CSARDRGNLYGYTF
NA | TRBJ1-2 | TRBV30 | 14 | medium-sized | TGTGCCTGGAGTGAGGACCGCGAACTCTATGGCTACACCTTC | CAWSEDRELYGYTF
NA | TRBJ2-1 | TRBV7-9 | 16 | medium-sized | TGTGCCAGCAGCCCATCTAGAGACAGCTCCTACAATGAGCAGTTCTTC | CASSPSRDSSYNEQFF
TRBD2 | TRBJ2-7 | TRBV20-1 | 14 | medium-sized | TGCAGTGCTAGAGATTATCGGGGGGGTTGGGAGCAGTACTTC | CSARDYRGGWEQYF
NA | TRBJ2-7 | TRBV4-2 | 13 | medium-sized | TGTGCCAGCAGCCAAGATCGACCGTACGAGCAGTACTTC | CASSQDRPYEQYF
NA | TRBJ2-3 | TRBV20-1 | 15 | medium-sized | TGCAGTGCTAGAGATCAGTGGGAAGGGGCAGATACGCAGTATTTT | CSARDQWEGADTQYF
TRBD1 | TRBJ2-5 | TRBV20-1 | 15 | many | TGCAGTGCCATTACAGGGGCCCTCATCCAAGAGACCCAGTACTTC | CSAITGALIQETQYF
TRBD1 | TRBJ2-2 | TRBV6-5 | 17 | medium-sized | TGTGCCAGCAGTTACTCCCCCCCGGGACAGAGCGCCGGGGAGCTGTTTTTT | CASSYSPPGQSAGELFF
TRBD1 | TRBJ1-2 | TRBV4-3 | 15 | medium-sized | TGCGCCAGCAGCCGGTCGACAGGGGGCGCCTATGGCTACACCTTC | CASSRSTGGAYGYTF
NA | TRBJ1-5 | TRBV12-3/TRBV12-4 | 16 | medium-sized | TGTGCCAGCAGTTTATCGGGTTTGGGGTTAGGTCAGCCCCAGCATTTT | CASSLSGLGLGQPQHF
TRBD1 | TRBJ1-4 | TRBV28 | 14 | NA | TGTGCCACCCAAGCGACAGGGGCAAGGGAAAAACTGTTTTTT | CATQATGAREKLFF
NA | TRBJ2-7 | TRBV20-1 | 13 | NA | TGCAGTGCTGACACTGTGCTGGGGGACGAGCAGTACTTC | CSADTVLGDEQYF
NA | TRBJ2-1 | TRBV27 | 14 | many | TGTGCCAGCAGTTTAGGCTCGGCCTACAATGAGCAGTTCTTC | CASSLGSAYNEQFF
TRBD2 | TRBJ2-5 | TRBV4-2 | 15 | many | TGTGCCAGCAGCCAAGTACTAGCGGGAAAAGAGACCCAGTACTTC | CASSQVLAGKETQYF
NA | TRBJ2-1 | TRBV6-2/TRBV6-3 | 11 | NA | TGTGCCAGCAGCACTAGCAATGAGCAGTTCTTC | CASSTSNEQFF
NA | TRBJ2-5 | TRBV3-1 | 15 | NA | TGTGCCAGCAGCCAGAGGGGACCGAACCAAGAGACCCAGTACTTC | CASSQRGPNQETQYF
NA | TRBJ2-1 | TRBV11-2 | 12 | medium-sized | TGTGCCAGCAGCTTCGAAGGGTGGTGGCAGTTCTTC | CASSFEGWWQFF
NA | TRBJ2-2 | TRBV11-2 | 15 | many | TGTGCCAGCAGCTTTCGCGGAACGAACACCGGGGAGCTGTTTTTT | CASSFRGTNTGELFF
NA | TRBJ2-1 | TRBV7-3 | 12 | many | TGTGCCAGCAGCCCTAGGGAAGGTCTTAAGTTCTTC | CASSPREGLKFF